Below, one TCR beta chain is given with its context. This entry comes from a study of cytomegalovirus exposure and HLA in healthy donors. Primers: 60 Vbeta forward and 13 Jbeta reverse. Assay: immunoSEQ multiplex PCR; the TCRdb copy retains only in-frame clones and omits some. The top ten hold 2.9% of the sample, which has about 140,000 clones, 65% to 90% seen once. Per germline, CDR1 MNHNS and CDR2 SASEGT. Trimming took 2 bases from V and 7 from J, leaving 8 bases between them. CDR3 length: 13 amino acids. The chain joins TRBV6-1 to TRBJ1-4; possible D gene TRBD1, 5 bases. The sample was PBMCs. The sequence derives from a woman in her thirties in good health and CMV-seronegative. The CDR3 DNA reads TGTGCCAGCAGTGAATCAGGGTTTGAAAAACTGTTTTTT. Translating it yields CASSESGFEKLFF.